This T cell receptor (beta chain) is from a study of cytomegalovirus exposure and HLA in healthy donors. Separation from the approximately 710-subject first cohort characterized the roughly 130-subject validation cohort, to which the donors belonged. A word on this clone: No antigen is known for it.

Germline CDR1 SNHLY, CDR2 FYNNEI. The V gene lost 5 bases and the J gene lost 9 bases, with 8 bases spanning the gap. The CDR3 sequence is 11 residues long. Points from the study as a whole: In vitro, three CMV-associated chains proved specific for CMV antigens. Most TCR sequences were rare, but some public TCRs occurred in many donors.

Data came from immunoSEQ multiplex PCR; TCRdb stores just in-frame clones and leaves some out. The top ten hold approximately 2.5% of the sample, which has fewer than 200,000 clones, approximately 89% seen once. The sequence came from a man between 18 and 35 years old in good health and CMV-seropositive. The chain carries TRBV2 and TRBJ2-1, with D unresolved. The sequencing input was PBMCs. The CDR3 region is CASSRSSEQFF. CDR3 bases: TGTGCCAGCAGTCGTTCGAGTGAGCAGTTCTTC. The whole variable domain, filled in from reference TRBV2 and TRBJ2-1, reads EPEVTQTPSHQVTQMGQEVILRCVPISNHLYFYWYRQILGQKVEFLVSFYNNEISEKSEIFDDQFSVERPDGSNFTLKIRSTKLEDSAMYFCASSRSSEQFFGPGTRLTVL.